Presented here are 20 T cell receptor beta chains from one specimen sequenced in a study of blood T cell repertoires in COVID-19. TCRdb keeps only in-frame clones here, not all; method: immunoSEQ multiplex PCR. The sample has approximately 60,000 clones; around 84% are singletons. Material for sequencing was peripheral blood. The origin of the receptors is a man aged 50 to 60 with active COVID-19.

The genes are TRBV19 and TRBJ2-3; TRBD2 matches at 10 bases. The CDR3 extends over 17 amino acids. CDR1 is LNHDA and CDR2 is SQIVND in the germline V gene (reference sequence). Losses at the gene ends were 10 bases for V and 1 base for J; bases not matched to a gene: 14. CDR3 coding DNA: TGTGCCAAAGGCCTAGCGGGGGCCTTCACTCGCACAGATACGCAGTATTTT. Translating it yields CAKGLAGAFTRTDTQYF.

The genes are TRBV6-5 and TRBJ2-7; D gene unclear. V was cut by 1 base and J by 5 bases, with 3 bases left in between. The germline gives CDR1 MNHEY, CDR2 SVGAGI. CDR3 size: 11 residues. The CDR3 nucleotides read TGTGCCAGCAGTTACTTCGACGAGCAGTACTTC. Translating gives CASSYFDEQYF.

The rearrangement links TRBV27 to TRBJ1-2, with 7 bases aligning to TRBD1. CDR1 is MNHEY, CDR2 SMNVEV, per germline (reference sequence). This CDR3 region has 13 residues. V dropped 5 bases and J dropped 10; count of bases not matched to a gene: 10. This chain's CDR3 is CASSPDRSGFYTF. In DNA form, the CDR3 reads TGTGCCAGCAGTCCGGACAGGAGTGGGTTCTACACCTTC.

The chain's CDR3 is CASSEARSFREAFF. CDR3 coding DNA: TGTGCCAGCAGTGAAGCGCGAAGTTTTAGGGAGGCTTTCTTT. The chain uses TRBV6-1 and TRBJ1-1; D not certain. Germline V gene sequence: CDR1 MNHNS, CDR2 SASEGT. This CDR3 spans 14 amino acids. V shed 0 bases and J shed 11 bases, with 16 bases lying between them.

V and J are TRBV29-1 and TRBJ2-7; no clear D. The CDR3 totals 13 residues. CDR1 and CDR2 from the germline V gene are SQVTM and ANQGSEA. With 6 bases removed from V and 5 bases from J, the gap between germline ends came to 17 bases. CDR3 amino acids: CSVTARNTDEQYF. In DNA, the CDR3 is TGCAGCGTAACCGCCCGAAACACCGACGAGCAGTACTTC.

This chain joins TRBV6-5 and TRBJ1-2; no reliable D call. This CDR3 region has 16 residues. Germline V gene sequence: CDR1 MNHEY, CDR2 SVGAGI. Trimming pared 4 bases from V and 2 bases from J, leaving 17 bases between. This CDR3 reads CASSSLIGRENYGYTF. The CDR3 DNA follows: TGTGCCAGCAGTTCCCTCATAGGGAGAGAAAACTATGGCTACACCTTC.

This clone appeared once. The chain uses TRBV12-5 and TRBJ2-3, with D maybe TRBD1 (6 bases). The ends were cut back, 0 bases at V and 6 bases at J, with 13 bases in the middle. There are 15 residues in the CDR3. Germline-derived CDR1 and CDR2 are LGHNT and FRNRAP. The CDR3 reads CASGLVVGGWDTQYF. For the CDR3, the DNA is TGTGCTAGTGGTTTGGTAGTAGGGGGTTGGGATACGCAGTATTTT.

The chain uses TRBV5-1 and TRBJ2-1; 9 bases map to TRBD2. This CDR3 has 17 residues. The V and J ends lost 0 bases and 7 bases, in that order; junction bases with no gene match: 11. Germline values: CDR1 SGHRS, CDR2 YFSETQ. For the CDR3, the DNA is TGCGCCAGCAGCTTGGTCCTTCAGCGGGGGGCGGGAAATGAGCAGTTCTTC. Translation gives CASSLVLQRGAGNEQFF.

The chain has TRBV10-3 and TRBJ2-5; TRBD2 aligns across 9 bases. Germline CDR1 ENHRY, CDR2 SYGVKD. This CDR3 region has 14 residues. Unmatched junction bases numbered 3, after V lost 6 bases and J lost 1 base. CDR3 DNA: TGTGCCATCAGGCGGGAGGGCCCCCAAGAGACCCAGTACTTC. It encodes CAIRREGPQETQYF.

The genes are TRBV9 and TRBJ2-1, with D possibly matching TRBD1 (6 bases). This CDR3 comprises 15 residues. Germline V gene data show CDR1 as SGDLS and CDR2 as YYNGEE. V was trimmed by 4 bases and J by 9 bases, leaving 20 bases between them. This chain's CDR3 is CASSPPQGRPGEQFF. CDR3 DNA sequence: TGTGCCAGCAGCCCCCCCCAGGGGCGCCCCGGTGAGCAGTTCTTC.

This clone came up once. The CDR3 DNA reads TGCGCCAGCAGGGGGAGTGATAGGAATCAGCCCCAGCATTTT. As protein: CASRGSDRNQPQHF. V usage is TRBV10-2 and J usage is TRBJ1-5; D not certain. The CDR3 runs 14 residues. In germline, CDR1 is WSHSY, CDR2 SAAADI. V shed 6 bases and J shed 4 bases, with 13 bases lying between them.

The J gene is TRBJ2-2, the V gene TRBV5-1; possible D gene TRBD2, 6 bases. The germline V and J ends were trimmed by 6 bases and 5 bases, with 14 bases remaining between them. CDR1 is SGHRS and CDR2 is YFSETQ in the germline V gene. The CDR3 has 14 residues. The DNA of the CDR3 is TGCGCCAGCATCAGGGAGGCAAATACCGGGGAGCTGTTTTTT. It translates to CASIREANTGELFF.

This rearrangement joins TRBV18 to TRBJ2-2; 14 nucleotides agree with TRBD2. CDR3 size: 17 residues. Germline values: CDR1 KGHSH, CDR2 LQKENI. Germline trimming cut 3 bases from V and 4 bases from J; bases unmatched to any gene: 4. The CDR3 DNA sequence: TGTGCCAGCTCACCGGGACTAGCGGGAGCCGGCACCGGGGAGCTGTTTTTT. Its translation is CASSPGLAGAGTGELFF. Full variable domain (outside the CDR3, taken from reference TRBV18 and TRBJ2-2): NAGVMQNPRHLVRRRGQEARLRCSPMKGHSHVYWYRQLPEEGLKFMVYLQKENIIDESGMPKERFSAEFPKEGPSILRIQQVVRGDSAAYFCASSPGLAGAGTGELFFGEGSRLTVL.

The J gene is TRBJ1-1, the V gene TRBV28; the D gene is possibly TRBD1 (5 bases). The V and J ends lost 8 bases and 5 bases respectively, with 21 bases between them. Germline CDR1 MDHEN, CDR2 SYDVKM. The CDR3 is 15 residues long. Here the CDR3 reads CASAPGGGFITEAFF. The CDR3 region has the DNA TGTGCCAGCGCCCCGGGGGGGGGTTTTATAACTGAAGCTTTCTTT.

This clone was seen once. The V call is TRBV4-2, the J call TRBJ2-3; possibly TRBD2 for D (7 bases). Germline V gene lookup returns CDR1 LGHNA and CDR2 YNFKEQ. The CDR3 is 17 residues long. Trimming removed 4 bases from V and 6 bases from J, with 23 bases in between. CDR3 in amino acids: CASSPGVGGATVDTQYF. As DNA, the CDR3 is TGTGCCAGCAGCCCAGGGGTAGGGGGGGCGACGGTGGATACGCAGTATTTT.

The rearrangement joins TRBV6-6 to TRBJ1-1; D remains unclear. The ends were cut back, 0 bases at V and 5 bases at J, with 10 bases in the middle. Germline CDR1 and CDR2: MNHNY and SVGAGI (reference sequence). This CDR3 comprises 14 residues. This CDR3 is CASSYSFSGTEAFF. The CDR3 DNA reads as TGTGCCAGCAGTTACTCGTTCTCGGGGACTGAAGCTTTCTTT.

V gene TRBV9 combines with J gene TRBJ2-5; D unresolved. This CDR3 is built from 13 residues. Germline V gene sequence: CDR1 SGDLS, CDR2 YYNGEE. Trimming shortened V by 3 bases and J by 2 bases, and 8 bases separated the two germline ends. CDR3 loop: CASSALLQETQYF. The CDR3 DNA reads TGTGCCAGCAGCGCCCTGTTACAAGAGACCCAGTACTTC.

V is TRBV19 and J is TRBJ1-2, with 7 bases that match TRBD1. Trimming removed 9 bases from V and 14 bases from J; junction bases left unmatched: 12. The CDR3 is 11 residues long. CDR1 is LNHDA, CDR2 SQIVND, per germline (reference sequence). The CDR3 DNA reads as TGTGCCAGCAGGATTAAAGGGGGCAAGACCTTC. Its protein is CASRIKGGKTF.

The chain has TRBV30 and TRBJ2-1; TRBD2 matches at 7 bases. The CDR3 is made up of 13 amino acids. V dropped 5 bases and J dropped 5; count of bases not matched to a gene: 6. CDR1 and CDR2 from the germline V gene are GTSNPN and SVGIG (reference sequence). The CDR3 DNA sequence: TGTGCCTGGGCGGGGCTAGCGGACAATGAGCAGTTCTTC. Encoded protein: CAWAGLADNEQFF.

The chain has TRBV19 and TRBJ2-1; 8 nucleotides align to TRBD2. Germline CDR1 reads LNHDA; CDR2 reads SQIVND (reference sequence). CDR3 size: 15 residues. The trim removed 5 bases at V and 0 bases at J, leaving 3 bases unmatched. The CDR3 region is CASSRGGNSYNEQFF. The CDR3 DNA reads TGTGCCAGTAGTCGGGGGGGGAACTCCTACAATGAGCAGTTCTTC.